A single sample gave rise to the 21 T cell receptor beta chains below, sequenced in a study of glioma-infiltrating T cells. Using RNA template, CDR3s of TCR alpha and beta were amplified with iRepertoire arm-PCR. MiXCR, applied by TCRdb to the multiplex PCR reads, yields one record per CDR3 protein. The profile covers 300,000 to 400,000 distinct CDR3 sequences, with 41% appearing a single time and around 12% taken by the ten largest. Sequencing input: glioma tissue, nonneoplastic brain tissue, or PBMCs (not recorded which). Receptors originate from a human donor with low-grade glioma or glioblastoma, undergoing nonglioma brain surgery, or in good health (not recorded which).

This chain joins TRBV19 and TRBJ2-3; D remains unclear. CDR1 and CDR2 (germline): LNHDA, SQIVND (reference sequence). V lost 6 bases and J 2 bases, leaving 12 bases between the germline ends. This CDR3 has 14 residues. The CDR3 coding sequence is TGTGCCAGTAGGGATAACCCGTCCACAGATACGCAGTATTTT. This gives the protein CASRDNPSTDTQYF.

The rearrangement uses TRBV20-1 and TRBJ2-1, with D possibly TRBD2 on 8 matching bases. V was cut by 3 bases and J by 5 bases, with 17 bases left in between. Germline V lookup: CDR1 DFQATT, CDR2 SNEGSKA (reference sequence). The CDR3 spans 15 residues. The CDR3 region has the DNA TGCAGTGCTAGGGTAGTAGCGGGACAGAACAATGAGCAGTTCTTC. Protein sequence: CSARVVAGQNNEQFF.

The J gene is TRBJ2-3, the V gene TRBV29-1; D gene uncertain. Between the trimmed V and J ends, which lost 2 bases and 2 bases, there was a span of 11 bases. The germline V gene has CDR1 SQVTM and CDR2 ANQGSEA. CDR3 length: 14 residues. The DNA of the CDR3 is TGCAGCGTTGAACTCTCGATTTACACAGATACGCAGTATTTT. Its translation: CSVELSIYTDTQYF.

This clonotype was found a few times. The chain employs TRBV4-2 and TRBJ1-5; TRBD1 might be the D (6 bases). The CDR3 contains 15 residues. V shed 1 base and J shed 3 bases, with 10 bases lying between them. Germline V lookup: CDR1 LGHNA, CDR2 YNFKEQ. The chain's CDR3 is CASSQAEGVNQPQHF. The DNA of the CDR3 is TGTGCCAGCAGCCAAGCTGAGGGGGTCAATCAGCCCCAGCATTTT.

This clonotype was counted at least ten times. V gene TRBV6-2 or TRBV6-3 combines with J gene TRBJ2-1, with no clear D. The germline CDR1 and CDR2 sequences are MNHEY and SVGEGT. Trimming stripped 6 bases from V and 9 bases from J, with 12 bases between. The CDR3 has 12 amino acids. Written as DNA, the CDR3 is TGTGCCAGCAGCCCAGCATTTTTTGAGCAGTTCTTC. Protein product: CASSPAFFEQFF.

The sample holds a few counts of this clonotype. This chain links TRBV20-1 with TRBJ2-3, with 8 bases fitting TRBD2. This CDR3 contains 15 residues. The V segment lost 3 bases and the J segment 5 bases; nucleotides outside the gene matches: 10. The germline gives CDR1 DFQATT, CDR2 SNEGSKA (reference sequence). CDR3 in DNA: TGCAGTGCTAGCTTCAGCGGGAGATTCGGAGATACGCAGTATTTT. Translating it yields CSASFSGRFGDTQYF.

This chain joins TRBV28 and TRBJ2-1; D is possibly TRBD2 (6 bases). V lost 4 bases and J 0 bases, leaving 16 bases between the germline ends. The germline CDR1 and CDR2 sequences are MDHEN and SYDVKM. The length of the CDR3 is 17 residues. The CDR3 DNA sequence: TGTGCCAGCAGTTCGTCTGGCGCCGGGAGCTCCTACAATGAGCAGTTCTTC. Translated, it gives CASSSSGAGSSYNEQFF.

This clonotype occurred many times. This rearrangement joins TRBV7-9 to TRBJ2-7; TRBD2 might be the D (6 bases). This CDR3 comprises 16 residues. V was cut by 1 base and J by 2 bases, with 15 bases left in between. Germline CDR1 is SEHNR and CDR2 is FQNEAQ (reference sequence). Here the CDR3 reads CASSLVRGSRTYEQYF. The CDR3 nucleotides are TGTGCCAGCAGCTTAGTTCGGGGGAGTAGGACCTACGAGCAGTACTTC.

V is TRBV7-6 and J is TRBJ2-7; a weak D match, TRBD2 (6 bases). V lost 6 bases to trimming and J lost 1 base, with 16 bases between them. Germline V gene sequence: CDR1 SGHVS, CDR2 FNYEAQ. The CDR3 is made up of 15 amino acids. Here the CDR3 DNA reads TGTGCCAGCAGAACACTAGAGGGAGGATCCTACGAGCAGTACTTC. Translated: CASRTLEGGSYEQYF.

Worth noting for this clonotype: This clone may be a read error of a much larger clone one base away. This chain connects TRBV4-1 to TRBJ1-1; D gene uncertain. Per germline, CDR1 MGHRA and CDR2 YSYEKL. This CDR3 is built from 15 residues. The CDR3 region has the DNA TGCGCCAGCACCCAAGATTCCCAAGGGTACACTGAAGCTTTCTTT. This encodes CASTQDSQGYTEAFF.

V gene TRBV28 combines with J gene TRBJ2-7; 8 bases align to TRBD2. CDR1 and CDR2 (germline): MDHEN, SYDVKM. V lost 7 bases and J lost 7; bases outside the gene matches: 12. This CDR3 is built from 14 residues. This chain's CDR3 is CASINNGGAREQYF. CDR3 DNA: TGTGCCAGCATTAATAACGGGGGGGCGAGGGAGCAGTACTTC. Full variable domain (missing parts from reference TRBV28 and TRBJ2-7): DVKVTQSSRYLVKRTGEKVFLECVQDMDHENMFWYRQDPGLGLRLIYFSYDVKMKEKGDIPEGYSVSREKKERFSLILESASTNQTSMYLCASINNGGAREQYFGPGTRLTVT.

The V and J genes are TRBV6-1 and TRBJ2-3; 8 bases line up with TRBD1. The V and J ends lost 6 bases and 4 bases, in that order; junction bases with no gene match: 9. This CDR3 contains 15 residues. Germline lookup yields CDR1 MNHNS and CDR2 SASEGT. Here the CDR3 DNA reads TGTGCCAGCAGCCTTCTCCAGGGGGCCCCAGATACGCAGTATTTT. This gives the protein CASSLLQGAPDTQYF.

The rearrangement uses TRBV7-3 and TRBJ1-1; D might be TRBD1 (6 bases). Germline CDR1 and CDR2: SGHTA and FQGTGA. V was cut by 6 bases and J by 4 bases, with 15 bases left in between. The CDR3 has 14 residues. The CDR3 DNA follows: TGTGCCAGCAGACCACAGGGAATTGGCACTGAAGCTTTCTTT. The encoded protein is CASRPQGIGTEAFF.

This clonotype was picked up one time. A junction boundary mismatches the germline segment, possibly from a read error. The chain uses TRBV10-2 and TRBJ1-2; 11 bases align to TRBD1. This CDR3 is 16 amino acids long. Germline CDR1 is WSHSY and CDR2 is SAAADI. DNA of the CDR3: TGTGCCAGCAGTGCAAGGCATGGGACAGGGGGCTATGGCTACACCTTC. Translating gives CASSARHGTGGYGYTF.

This clonotype occurred a few times. V is TRBV7-9 and J is TRBJ1-3, with D unresolved. The germline V and J ends were trimmed by 7 bases and 0 bases, with 13 bases remaining between them. The CDR3 totals 15 residues. Germline V CDR1 and CDR2: SEHNR, FQNEAQ (reference sequence). As DNA, the CDR3 is TGTGCCAGCACCCCTGAAAGGGTCTCTGGAAACACCATATATTTT. This codes for CASTPERVSGNTIYF. The whole variable domain, filled in from reference TRBV7-9 and TRBJ1-3, reads DTGVSQNPRHKITKRGQNVTFRCDPISEHNRLYWYRQTLGQGPEFLTYFQNEAQLEKSRLLSDRFSAERPKGSFSTLEIQRTEQGDSAMYLCASTPERVSGNTIYFGEGSWLTVV.

A word on this clonotype: The junction shows a germline mismatch at one end, possibly a read error. The chain combines TRBV6-1 with TRBJ1-1, with 9 nucleotides matching TRBD1. CDR1 MNHNS and CDR2 SASEGT come from the germline V gene. The CDR3 is 15 amino acids. The CDR3: CASSFDRGINIEAFF. In DNA, the CDR3 is TGTGCCAGCAGTTTCGACAGGGGGATCAACATTGAAGCTTTCTTT.

For this clonotype: It may be a read error: a sequence one base away is much more abundant. The CDR3 sequence: CSARNPGMQYF. The CDR3 DNA is TGCAGTGCTAGAAATCCGGGCATGCAGTATTTT. The rearrangement joins TRBV20-1 to TRBJ2-3; D uncertain. V lost 2 bases and J 11 bases, leaving 11 bases between the germline ends. The CDR3 consists of 11 residues. Germline V CDR1 and CDR2: DFQATT, SNEGSKA (reference sequence).

About this clonotype: The CDR3 carries no conserved terminal phenylalanine or tryptophan, so it likely arises from a read error. The CDR3 DNA sequence: TGTGCCAGCAGTTCGCGCGACAGGTTTTTCCGCGAGCAGTACTCC. It yields the protein CASSSRDRFFREQYS. The rearrangement links TRBV27 to TRBJ2-7; D is perhaps TRBD1 (6 bases). The CDR3 is made up of 15 amino acids. V was trimmed by 4 bases and J by 6 bases, leaving 19 bases between them. CDR1 MNHEY and CDR2 SMNVEV come from the germline V gene (reference sequence).

The genes are TRBV6-5 and TRBJ2-3; no clear D. The length of the CDR3 is 15 residues. The V end lost 3 bases, the J end lost 1 base, and 11 bases lay between the germline ends. Germline CDR1 is MNHEY and CDR2 is SVGAGI. The CDR3 DNA sequence: TGTGCCAGCAGTTATGGGTGGGCCCGCACAGATACGCAGTATTTT. It is translated as CASSYGWARTDTQYF.

About this clonotype itself: A single base separates this from a much larger clone, so it may be a read error. This sequence joins TRBV28 and TRBJ2-1, with D uncertain. This CDR3 comprises 13 residues. Germline CDR1 reads MDHEN; CDR2 reads SYDVKM. CDR3 DNA sequence: TGTGCCAGCACCCGACGGACCTACAATGAGCAGCTCTTC. Translation: CASTRRTYNEQLF.

This rearrangement joins TRBV7-2 to TRBJ2-3; the D gene is possibly TRBD2 (5 bases). V lost 4 bases to trimming and J lost 6 bases, with 17 bases between them. The CDR3 is made up of 15 amino acids. Per germline, CDR1 SGHTA and CDR2 FQGNSA. The CDR3 reads CASSSAAGTWDTQYF. CDR3 bases: TGTGCCAGCAGCTCAGCGGCGGGTACATGGGATACGCAGTATTTT. Full variable domain (outside the CDR3, taken from reference TRBV7-2 and TRBJ2-3): GAGVSQSPSNKVTEKGKDVELRCDPISGHTALYWYRQSLGQGLEFLIYFQGNSAPDKSGLPSDRFSAERTGGSVSTLTIQRTQQEDSAVYLCASSSAAGTWDTQYFGPGTRLTVL.